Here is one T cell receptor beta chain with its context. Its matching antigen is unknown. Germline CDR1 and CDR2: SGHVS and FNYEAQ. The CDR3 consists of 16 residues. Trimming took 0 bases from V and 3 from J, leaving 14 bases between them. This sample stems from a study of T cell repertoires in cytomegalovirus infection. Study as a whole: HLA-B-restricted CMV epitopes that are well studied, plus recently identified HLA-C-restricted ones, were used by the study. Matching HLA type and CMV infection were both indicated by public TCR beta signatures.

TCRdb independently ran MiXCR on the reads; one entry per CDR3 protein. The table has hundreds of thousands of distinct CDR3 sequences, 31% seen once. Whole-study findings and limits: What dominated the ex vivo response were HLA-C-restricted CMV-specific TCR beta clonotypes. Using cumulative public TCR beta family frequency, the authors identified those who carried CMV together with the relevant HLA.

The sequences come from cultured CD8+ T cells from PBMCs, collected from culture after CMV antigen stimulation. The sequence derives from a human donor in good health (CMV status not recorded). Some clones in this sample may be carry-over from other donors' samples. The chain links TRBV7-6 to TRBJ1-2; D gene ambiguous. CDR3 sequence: CASSLAREPSHYGYTF. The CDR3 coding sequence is TGTGCCAGCAGCTTAGCTCGGGAGCCGAGCCACTATGGCTACACCTTC.